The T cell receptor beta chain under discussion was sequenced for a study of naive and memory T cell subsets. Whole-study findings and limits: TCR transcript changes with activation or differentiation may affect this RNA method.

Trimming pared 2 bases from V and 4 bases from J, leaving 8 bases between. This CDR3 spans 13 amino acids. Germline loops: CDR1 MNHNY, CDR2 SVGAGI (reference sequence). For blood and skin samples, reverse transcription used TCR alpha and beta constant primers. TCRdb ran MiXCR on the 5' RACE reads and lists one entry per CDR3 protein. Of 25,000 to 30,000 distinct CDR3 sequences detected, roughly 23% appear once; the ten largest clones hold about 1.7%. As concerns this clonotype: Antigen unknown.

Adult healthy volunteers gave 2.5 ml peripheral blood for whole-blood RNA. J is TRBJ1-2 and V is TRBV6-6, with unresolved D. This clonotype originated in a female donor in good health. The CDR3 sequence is CASSYPSLYGYTF. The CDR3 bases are TGTGCCAGCAGTTACCCTTCCCTCTATGGCTACACCTTC.